The clone carrying this TCR beta chain was recorded at least ten times. The entry originates in a study of T cells after yellow fever vaccination. From the 5' RACE reads, TCRdb called clonotypes with MiXCR, one entry per CDR3 protein. The repertoire has 200,000 to 300,000 distinct CDR3 sequences, 3.6% of them found once; the top ten carry about 20%. This CDR3 region has 13 residues. V lost 7 bases and J 4 bases, leaving 16 bases between the germline ends. CDR1 and CDR2 from the germline V gene are SQVTM and ANQGSEA. This sequence originates from a man between 18 and 29 years old who received the YFV17D yellow fever vaccine. Specimen: PBMCs, collected 15 days after the yellow fever booster vaccination. The chain has TRBV29-1 and TRBJ1-1; D is ambiguous. The CDR3 coding sequence is TGCAGCGCCGCCCGAGCCGTGGGCACTGAAGCTTTCTTT. Protein: CSAARAVGTEAFF.